These 13 T cell receptor beta chains were sequenced from one sample in a study of cytomegalovirus exposure and HLA in healthy donors. A multiplex PCR was run with 60 Vbeta primers and 13 Jbeta primers. Sequenced by immunoSEQ multiplex PCR; TCRdb stores in-frame clones only, minus some. The sample holds roughly 170,000 clones, roughly 78% seen once. Source material: PBMCs. All receptors come from a boy between 10 and 17 years old in good health and CMV-seronegative.

The chain has TRBV30 and TRBJ2-5, with 7 bases fitting TRBD1. The CDR3 consists of 15 residues. Germline trimming cut 0 bases from V and 0 bases from J; bases unmatched to any gene: 4. Germline lookup yields CDR1 GTSNPN and CDR2 SVGIG (reference sequence). CDR3 DNA sequence: TGTGCCTGGAGTGTAGGGGGCCCGTACCAAGAGACCCAGTACTTC. It encodes CAWSVGGPYQETQYF.

The count of this clone is one. The J gene is TRBJ2-7, the V gene TRBV19; 9 bases align to TRBD1. The V gene end was trimmed by 5 bases and the J gene end by 0 bases; junction bases not matched to a gene: 2. Germline V gene data show CDR1 as LNHDA and CDR2 as SQIVND (reference sequence). This CDR3 spans 14 amino acids. This chain's CDR3 is CASSVGQGSYEQYF. DNA of the CDR3: TGTGCCAGTAGTGTGGGACAGGGCTCCTACGAGCAGTACTTC.

The chain joins TRBV4-2 to TRBJ2-1; 15 bases line up with TRBD2. This CDR3 comprises 23 residues. From germline, CDR1 is LGHNA and CDR2 YNFKEQ. V lost 4 bases to trimming and J lost 2 bases; unmatched junction nucleotides: 21. The CDR3 region has the DNA TGTGCCAGCAGCCCACTTCTAGGTGGTAGCGGACTAGCGGGAGGGGCCGCCTACAATGAGCAGTTCTTC. It is translated as CASSPLLGGSGLAGGAAYNEQFF.

This chain joins TRBV9 and TRBJ1-3, with unresolved D. The length of the CDR3 is 15 residues. The V gene's germline CDR1 is SGDLS and CDR2 YYNGEE. Trimming left V 0 bases short and J 4 bases short, with 11 bases between. DNA for the CDR3: TGTGCCAGCAGCGTAGAGGAGGGTAACGGAAACACCATATATTTT. It is translated as CASSVEEGNGNTIYF.

This sequence joins TRBV6-6 and TRBJ1-3; 9 positions match TRBD1. J gave up 5 bases and V 4 bases, and 6 bases lay outside the gene matches. The CDR3 has 15 amino acids. Germline CDR1 reads MNHNY; CDR2 reads SVGAGI (reference sequence). DNA for the CDR3: TGTGCCAGCAGTTCCACAGGGGGCATTCGAAACACCATATATTTT. Its protein product is CASSSTGGIRNTIYF.

This chain links TRBV4-3 with TRBJ2-6, with D possibly being TRBD1 (6 bases). This CDR3 has 16 residues. The ends were cut back, 2 bases at V and 2 bases at J, with 10 bases in the middle. Germline loops: CDR1 LGHNA, CDR2 YSLEER. CDR3 sequence (DNA): TGCGCCAGCAGCCAACGCACAGGGACTGGGGCCAACGTCCTGACTTTC. It yields the protein CASSQRTGTGANVLTF.

The chain carries TRBV19 and TRBJ2-1; 8 bases map to TRBD1. Trimming removed 2 bases from V and 0 bases from J; junction bases left unmatched: 15. Germline V gene lookup returns CDR1 LNHDA and CDR2 SQIVND (reference sequence). The CDR3 sequence is 20 residues long. CDR3 loop: CASSISPRDRRSRSYNEQFF. The CDR3 DNA reads TGTGCCAGTAGTATAAGCCCCCGGGACAGGAGATCTCGCTCCTACAATGAGCAGTTCTTC.

This clone was counted once. The CDR3 protein is CASRSLTGGNTEAFF. The CDR3 region has the DNA TGCGCCAGCAGAAGCTTGACAGGAGGGAACACTGAAGCTTTCTTT. V usage is TRBV5-1 and J usage is TRBJ1-1, with D possibly being TRBD1 (6 bases). CDR3 length: 15 amino acids. V lost 5 bases, J lost 1 base, and 15 bases lay in between. CDR1 is SGHRS, CDR2 YFSETQ, per germline.

CDR3 sequence: CASSRDRSEKLFF. The CDR3 coding sequence is TGTGCCAGCAGTAGGGACAGAAGCGAAAAACTGTTTTTT. J is TRBJ1-4 and V is TRBV6-6; the match to TRBD1 covers 7 bases. The CDR3 has 13 amino acids. With V trimmed by 5 bases and J by 8 bases, 5 bases remained unmatched. CDR1 and CDR2 from the germline V gene are MNHNY and SVGAGI (reference sequence).

This clone was observed once. The rearrangement uses TRBV11-3 and TRBJ2-1; 8 nucleotides line up with TRBD2. The germline CDR1 and CDR2 sequences are SGHNT and YENEEA. Unmatched junction bases numbered 5, after V lost 0 bases and J lost 4 bases. This CDR3 is 16 amino acids long. The CDR3 DNA reads TGTGCCAGCAGCTTAGATGGAACTAGCGGTTACAATGAGCAGTTCTTC. It codes for CASSLDGTSGYNEQFF.

This sequence joins TRBV2 and TRBJ2-5, with TRBD2 identical over 11 bases. From germline, CDR1 is SNHLY and CDR2 FYNNEI. Trimming at V came to 1 base and at J to 7 bases, leaving 8 bases not matched to a gene. This CDR3 comprises 16 residues. CDR3 nucleotide sequence: TGTGCCAGCAGTGAAGGGGTAGCGGGAGGGTCGGGGACCCAGTACTTC. This translates into CASSEGVAGGSGTQYF.

The chain uses TRBV11-1 and TRBJ2-1; no clear D gene. Germline CDR1 SGHAT, CDR2 FQDESV (reference sequence). CDR3 length equals 14 residues. The V and J ends lost 2 bases and 7 bases respectively, with 12 bases between them. CDR3 sequence reads: CASSLIWSGNEQFF. In DNA, the CDR3 is TGTGCCAGCAGCTTAATCTGGAGTGGGAATGAGCAGTTCTTC.

The chain joins TRBV18 to TRBJ2-3; 11 bases are a match to TRBD1. J lost 3 bases, V lost 2 bases, and 7 bases had no gene match. There are 17 residues in the CDR3. The germline CDR1 and CDR2 sequences are KGHSH and LQKENI. CDR3: CASSPTLGTGGTDTQYF. DNA of the CDR3: TGTGCCAGCTCACCAACTTTAGGGACAGGGGGAACAGATACGCAGTATTTT.